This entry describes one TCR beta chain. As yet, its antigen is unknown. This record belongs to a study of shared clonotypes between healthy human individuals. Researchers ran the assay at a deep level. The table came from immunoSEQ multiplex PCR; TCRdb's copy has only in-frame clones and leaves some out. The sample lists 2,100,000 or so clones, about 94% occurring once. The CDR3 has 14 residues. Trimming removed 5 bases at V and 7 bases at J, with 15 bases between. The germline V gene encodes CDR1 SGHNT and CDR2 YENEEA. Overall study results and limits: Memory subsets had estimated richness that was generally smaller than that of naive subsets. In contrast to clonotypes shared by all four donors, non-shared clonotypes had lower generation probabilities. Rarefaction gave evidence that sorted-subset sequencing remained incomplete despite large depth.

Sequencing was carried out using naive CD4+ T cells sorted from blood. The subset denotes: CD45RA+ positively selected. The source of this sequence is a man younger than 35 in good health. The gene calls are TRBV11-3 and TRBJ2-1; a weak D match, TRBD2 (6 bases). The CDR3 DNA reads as TGTGCCAGCAGCCCCGGAGGGACGCCGAATGAGCAGTTCTTC. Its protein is CASSPGGTPNEQFF.